The 12 T cell receptor beta chains listed next were all sequenced from one sample in a study of spatial heterogeneity in lung cancer. TCRdb re-analysed the 5' RACE reads in MiXCR, keeping a single row per CDR3 protein. The table records some 38,000 distinct CDR3 sequences, approximately 3.1% of them present only once. Regarding time point: sample taken at primary tumor resection. The sequencing here drew on normal lung tissue next to the tumor, taken at surgery. The receptors were gathered from a male donor with early-stage non-small cell lung cancer.

There are many counts of this clonotype. The chain uses TRBV20-1 and TRBJ2-1; TRBD2 aligns across 13 bases. The CDR3 contains 16 residues. Unmatched junction bases numbered 8, after V lost 1 base and J lost 8 bases. Germline V gene data show CDR1 as DFQATT and CDR2 as SNEGSKA (reference sequence). CDR3 residues: CSARGGTSGNFDEQFF. CDR3 DNA: TGCAGTGCTAGAGGGGGGACTAGCGGGAATTTCGATGAGCAGTTCTTC.

This clonotype was seen repeatedly, ten times or more. The chain employs TRBV11-2 and TRBJ2-1; D is unresolved. The germline V and J ends were trimmed by 5 bases and 7 bases, with 12 bases remaining between them. The germline gives CDR1 SGHAT, CDR2 FQNNGV. The CDR3 has 13 residues. The CDR3 DNA sequence: TGTGCCAGCAGCCGGACGCAAGGGAATGAGCAGTTCTTC. Translating gives CASSRTQGNEQFF.

This clonotype has a handful of counts. The CDR3 nucleotides read TGTGCCAGCAGTACCTGGACAGGGGGGATAGATACGCAGTATTTT. It codes for CASSTWTGGIDTQYF. V and J are TRBV28 and TRBJ2-3; TRBD1 aligns across 10 bases. The CDR3 consists of 15 residues. V gave up 5 bases and J gave up 5 bases; unmatched junction bases: 7. The germline V gene encodes CDR1 MDHEN and CDR2 SYDVKM.

This clonotype was seen a few times. The chain combines TRBV6-5 with TRBJ2-3; D unresolved. This CDR3 is 14 amino acids long. Germline assignment: CDR1 MNHEY and CDR2 SVGAGI. V lost 4 bases, J lost 6 bases, and 14 bases lay in between. The CDR3 DNA sequence: TGTGCCAGCAGTTCCGCTTTAGTACCCGATACGCAGTATTTT. This codes for CASSSALVPDTQYF.

This clonotype showed up many times. The chain is built from TRBV7-8 and TRBJ1-4; 7 bases are shared with TRBD1. Germline V gene data show CDR1 as SGHVS and CDR2 as FQNEAQ. The CDR3 is 15 amino acids. Trimming removed 1 base from V and 7 bases from J; junction bases left unmatched: 6. The CDR3 is CASSLGGTAGEKLFF. DNA of the CDR3: TGTGCCAGCAGCTTAGGGGGGACAGCAGGTGAAAAACTGTTTTTT.

This clonotype was detected many times. The chain employs TRBV6-2 or TRBV6-3 and TRBJ2-1; tentatively, D is TRBD2 (5 bases). The CDR3 is made up of 13 amino acids. V was pared by 4 bases and J by 9 bases, with 13 bases between. Germline CDR1 and CDR2: MNHEY and SVGEGT. For the CDR3, the DNA is TGTGCCAGCAGTTCTCCTAGCAGGTTTGAGCAGTTCTTC. Protein: CASSSPSRFEQFF.

This clonotype was seen at least ten times. V and J are TRBV9 and TRBJ1-1, with a tentative D call TRBD1 (6 bases). CDR1 is SGDLS, CDR2 YYNGEE, per germline. The CDR3 length is 13 residues. V was trimmed by 0 bases and J by 3 bases, leaving 6 bases between them. CDR3 loop: CASSVAGDTEAFF. CDR3 bases: TGTGCCAGCAGCGTAGCAGGGGACACTGAAGCTTTCTTT.

This clonotype was found many times. The J gene is TRBJ1-1, the V gene TRBV9; D is uncertain. CDR1 and CDR2 from the germline V gene are SGDLS and YYNGEE. CDR3 length: 13 amino acids. V was pared by 3 bases and J by 0 bases, with 6 bases between. The CDR3 coding sequence is TGTGCCAGCAGCGCTCAGTTGAACACTGAAGCTTTCTTT. This sequence encodes CASSAQLNTEAFF.

This clonotype appeared many times. The CDR3 region has the DNA TGCAGTGCTAGAGAGGCAGGGGGCGGGGGCACTGAAGCTTTCTTT. Translating gives CSAREAGGGGTEAFF. The chain recombines TRBV20-1 with TRBJ1-1; 8 nucleotides line up with TRBD1. The CDR3 is 15 amino acids. The ends lost 0 bases at V and 4 bases at J; junction bases unmatched: 7. Germline V CDR1 and CDR2: DFQATT, SNEGSKA (reference sequence).

This clonotype was seen ten or more times. The chain has TRBV28 and TRBJ1-2, with D tentatively TRBD1 (6 bases). CDR3 length: 12 amino acids. CDR1 and CDR2 (germline): MDHEN, SYDVKM. Trimming pared 6 bases from V and 6 bases from J, leaving 11 bases between. The chain's CDR3 is CASSRDRNGYTF. CDR3 bases: TGTGCCAGCAGCCGAGACAGGAATGGCTACACCTTC.

This clonotype was seen repeatedly, ten times or more. The CDR3 sequence: CASSQSRLAGALSYNEQFF. The CDR3 DNA follows: TGTGCCAGCAGCCAAAGCCGACTAGCGGGGGCCCTCTCCTACAATGAGCAGTTCTTC. This chain joins TRBV3-1 and TRBJ2-1, with TRBD2 matching over 12 bases. This CDR3 has 19 residues. V lost 2 bases to trimming and J lost 0 bases; unmatched junction nucleotides: 8. In germline, CDR1 is LGHDT, CDR2 YNNKEL (reference sequence).

This clonotype has at least ten counts. This chain links TRBV28 with TRBJ1-5; 8 bases map to TRBD1. The CDR3 is made up of 13 amino acids. Looked up from germline, CDR1 is MDHEN and CDR2 is SYDVKM. The V and J ends lost 10 bases and 7 bases, in that order; junction bases with no gene match: 9. The CDR3 loop reads CATTKQGGQPQHF. In DNA, the CDR3 is TGTGCCACCACAAAACAGGGGGGCCAGCCCCAGCATTTT.